This entry is about one T cell receptor beta chain. The antigen is undetermined. This record comes from a study of T cell repertoires in cytomegalovirus infection. Study-level information: Peptides in the study included HLA-C-restricted and HLA-B-restricted CMV epitopes. The public TCR beta signatures pointed to both CMV infection and matching HLA type. Whole-study results and caveats: Totalled public TCR beta family frequency picked out people who carried CMV plus the relevant HLA. The ex vivo response was dominated by HLA-C-restricted CMV-specific TCR beta clonotypes.

Germline V gene data show CDR1 as MNHNS and CDR2 as SASEGT. With 8 bases clipped from V and 13 bases from J, the junction kept 11 bases outside the gene matches. This CDR3 region has 12 residues. Via MiXCR, TCRdb re-called the reads, giving one row per CDR3 protein. The sample consists of some 480,000 distinct CDR3 sequences, roughly a third of them appearing once. The clonotype was recovered from a human donor in good health (CMV status not recorded). Some clones in this sample may be carry-over from other donors' samples. This specimen consisted of cultured PBMCs, obtained from culture after CMV antigen stimulation. This chain uses TRBV6-1 with TRBJ1-1, with TRBD1 matching over 9 bases. The DNA for the CDR3 is TGTGCCAGCGGCCTCGGGACAGGGCTTGTTTTCTTT. It specifies CASGLGTGLVFF.